The subject of this entry is one T cell receptor beta chain. The data were obtained in a study of blood T cell repertoires in COVID-19. In the study overall: Specimens from acute and convalescent COVID-19 originated in the United States, Italy and Spain. The cDNA or gDNA used as material had been derived from T cells, B-cell-depleted T cells, or PBMCs.

The method was immunoSEQ multiplex PCR; TCRdb's version includes in-frame clones alone and lacks a portion of them. The sample carries about 150,000 clones, roughly 80% recorded once. The CDR3 length is 15 residues. The germline V and J ends were trimmed by 2 bases and 0 bases, with 9 bases remaining between them. CDR1 SGHTS and CDR2 YDEGEE come from the germline V gene. This clonotype was obtained from an elderly woman with acute or convalescent COVID-19. Specimen: peripheral blood. V usage is TRBV5-8 and J usage is TRBJ2-1; a possible D gene is TRBD2 (5 bases). The CDR3 DNA sequence: TGTGCCAGCAGCTTACGGCGGGTCTCCTACAATGAGCAGTTCTTC. Its translation: CASSLRRVSYNEQFF.